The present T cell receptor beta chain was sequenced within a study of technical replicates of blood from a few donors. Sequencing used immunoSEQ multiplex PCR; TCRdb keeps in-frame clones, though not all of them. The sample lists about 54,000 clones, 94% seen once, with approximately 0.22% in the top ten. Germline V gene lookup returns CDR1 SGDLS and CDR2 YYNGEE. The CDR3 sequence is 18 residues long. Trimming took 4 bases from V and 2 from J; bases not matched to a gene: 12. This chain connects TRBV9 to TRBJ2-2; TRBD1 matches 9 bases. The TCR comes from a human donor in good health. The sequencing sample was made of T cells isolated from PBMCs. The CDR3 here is CASSKTGGPHPNTGELFF. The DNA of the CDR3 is TGTGCCAGCAGCAAAACAGGGGGCCCTCACCCAAACACCGGGGAGCTGTTTTTT.